Sequencing of this T cell receptor (beta chain) was carried out in a study of shared clonotypes between healthy human individuals. The table came from immunoSEQ multiplex PCR; TCRdb's copy has only in-frame clones and leaves some out. Here the sample spans 550,000 to 750,000 clones, about 90% being singletons. CD8 cells classed as naive were CD45RO-negative and positively selected for CCR7, excluding terminally differentiated effector memory CD45RA+ cells. With respect to this clone: Its target is not known.

The CDR3 is made up of 12 amino acids. Trimming stripped 5 bases from V and 5 bases from J, with 10 bases between. Germline V lookup: CDR1 SEHNR, CDR2 FQNEAQ (reference sequence). Study observations and caveats: Across subsets, estimated richness was generally greater for naive than for memory populations.

The rearrangement links TRBV7-9 to TRBJ2-7, with D hard to call. This receptor was obtained from a man aged 30 to 45 in good health. Sequenced material: naive CD8+ T cells sorted from blood. CDR3 sequence reads: CASSRGPDEQYF. CDR3 nucleotide sequence: TGTGCCAGCAGCCGCGGACCGGACGAGCAGTACTTC.